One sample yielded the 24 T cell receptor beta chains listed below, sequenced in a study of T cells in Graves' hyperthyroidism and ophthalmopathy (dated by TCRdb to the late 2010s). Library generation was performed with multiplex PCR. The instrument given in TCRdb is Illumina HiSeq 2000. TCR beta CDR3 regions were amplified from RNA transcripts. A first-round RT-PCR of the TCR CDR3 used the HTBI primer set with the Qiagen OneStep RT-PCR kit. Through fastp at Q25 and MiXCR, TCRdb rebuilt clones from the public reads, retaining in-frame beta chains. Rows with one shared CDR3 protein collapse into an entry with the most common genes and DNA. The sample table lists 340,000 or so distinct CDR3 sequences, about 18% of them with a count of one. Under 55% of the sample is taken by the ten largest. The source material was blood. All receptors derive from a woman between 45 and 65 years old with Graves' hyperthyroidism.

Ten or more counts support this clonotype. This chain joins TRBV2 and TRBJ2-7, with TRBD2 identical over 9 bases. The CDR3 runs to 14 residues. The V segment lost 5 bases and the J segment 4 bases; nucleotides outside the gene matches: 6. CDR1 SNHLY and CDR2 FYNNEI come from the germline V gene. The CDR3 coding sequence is TGTGCCAGCAGTTTAGCGGGAGAGTTGTACGAGCAGTACTTC. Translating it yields CASSLAGELYEQYF.

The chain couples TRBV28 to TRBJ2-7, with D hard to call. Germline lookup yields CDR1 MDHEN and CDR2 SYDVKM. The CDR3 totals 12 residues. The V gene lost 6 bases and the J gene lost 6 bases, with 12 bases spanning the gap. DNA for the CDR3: TGTGCCAGCAGAGGAGCAGCCCTCGAGCAGTACTTC. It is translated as CASRGAALEQYF. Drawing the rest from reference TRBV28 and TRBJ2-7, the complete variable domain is DVKVTQSSRYLVKRTGEKVFLECVQDMDHENMFWYRQDPGLGLRLIYFSYDVKMKEKGDIPEGYSVSREKKERFSLILESASTNQTSMYLCASRGAALEQYFGPGTRLTVT.

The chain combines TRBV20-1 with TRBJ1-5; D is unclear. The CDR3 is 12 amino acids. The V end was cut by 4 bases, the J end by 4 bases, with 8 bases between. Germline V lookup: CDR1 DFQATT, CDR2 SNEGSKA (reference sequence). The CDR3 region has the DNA TGCAGTGCTATGGGAGGGAATCAGCCCCAGCATTTT. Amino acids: CSAMGGNQPQHF.

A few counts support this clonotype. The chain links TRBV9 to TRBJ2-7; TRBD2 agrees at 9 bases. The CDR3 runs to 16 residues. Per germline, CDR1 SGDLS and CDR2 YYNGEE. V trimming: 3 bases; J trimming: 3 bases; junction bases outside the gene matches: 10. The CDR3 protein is CASSEGWTSALYEQYF. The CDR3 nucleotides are TGTGCCAGCAGCGAGGGCTGGACTAGCGCACTCTACGAGCAGTACTTC. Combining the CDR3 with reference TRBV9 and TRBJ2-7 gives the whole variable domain DSGVTQTPKHLITATGQRVTLRCSPRSGDLSVYWYQQSLDQGLQFLIQYYNGEERAKGNILERFSAQQFPDLHSELNLSSLELGDSALYFCASSEGWTSALYEQYFGPGTRLTVT.

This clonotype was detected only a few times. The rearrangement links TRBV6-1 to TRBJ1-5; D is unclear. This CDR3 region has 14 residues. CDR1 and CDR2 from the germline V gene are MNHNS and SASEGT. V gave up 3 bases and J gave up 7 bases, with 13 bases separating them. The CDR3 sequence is CASSENYSFQPQHF. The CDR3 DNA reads TGTGCCAGCAGTGAGAATTATAGTTTCCAGCCCCAGCATTTT.

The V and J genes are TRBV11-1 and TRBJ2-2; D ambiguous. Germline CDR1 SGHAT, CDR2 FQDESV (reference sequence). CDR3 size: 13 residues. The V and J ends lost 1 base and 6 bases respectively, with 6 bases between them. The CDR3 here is CASSLVRSGELFF. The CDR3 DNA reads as TGTGCCAGCAGCTTAGTTCGGTCCGGGGAGCTGTTTTTT.

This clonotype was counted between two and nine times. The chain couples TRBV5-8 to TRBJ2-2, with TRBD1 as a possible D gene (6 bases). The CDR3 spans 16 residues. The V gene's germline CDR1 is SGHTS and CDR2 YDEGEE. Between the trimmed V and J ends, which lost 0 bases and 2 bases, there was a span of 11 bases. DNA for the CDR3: TGTGCCAGCAGCTTGGAGTGGACAGTTAACACCGGGGAGCTGTTTTTT. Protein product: CASSLEWTVNTGELFF.

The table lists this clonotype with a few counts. The CDR3 DNA is TGTGCCAGCAGTTTGGCATGGGGGCGCTCAGATACGCAGTATTTT. Protein sequence: CASSLAWGRSDTQYF. The chain uses TRBV28 and TRBJ2-3, with D maybe TRBD1 (6 bases). The CDR3 length is 15 residues. The V and J ends lost 3 bases and 4 bases respectively, with 14 bases between them. Germline-derived CDR1 and CDR2 are MDHEN and SYDVKM.

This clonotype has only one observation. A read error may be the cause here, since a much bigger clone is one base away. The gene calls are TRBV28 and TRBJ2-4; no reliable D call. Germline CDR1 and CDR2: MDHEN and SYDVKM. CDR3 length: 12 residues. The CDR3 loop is CAGSPRENIQYF. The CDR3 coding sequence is TGTGCCGGCAGCCCCCGAGAAAACATTCAGTACTTC.

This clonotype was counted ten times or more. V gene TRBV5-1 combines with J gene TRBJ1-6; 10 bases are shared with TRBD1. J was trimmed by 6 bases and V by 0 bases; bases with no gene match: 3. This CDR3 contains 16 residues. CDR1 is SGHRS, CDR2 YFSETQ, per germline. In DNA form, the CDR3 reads TGCGCCAGCAGCTTGGGACAGGGGGCACGTAATTCACCCCTCCACTTT. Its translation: CASSLGQGARNSPLHF.

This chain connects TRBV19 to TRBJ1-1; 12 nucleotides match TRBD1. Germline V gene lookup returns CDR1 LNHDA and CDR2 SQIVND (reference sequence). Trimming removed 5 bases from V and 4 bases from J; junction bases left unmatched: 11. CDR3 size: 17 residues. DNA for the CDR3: TGTGCCAGTAGTCTCCGGGGGGGACAGGGGGCGAGCACTGAAGCTTTCTTT. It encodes CASSLRGGQGASTEAFF.

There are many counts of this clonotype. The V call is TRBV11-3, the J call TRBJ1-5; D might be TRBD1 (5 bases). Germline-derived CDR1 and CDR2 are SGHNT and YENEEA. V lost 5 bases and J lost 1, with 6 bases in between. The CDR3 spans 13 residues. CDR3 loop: CASSRGSNQPQHF. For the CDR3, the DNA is TGTGCCAGCAGCCGGGGGAGCAATCAGCCCCAGCATTTT.

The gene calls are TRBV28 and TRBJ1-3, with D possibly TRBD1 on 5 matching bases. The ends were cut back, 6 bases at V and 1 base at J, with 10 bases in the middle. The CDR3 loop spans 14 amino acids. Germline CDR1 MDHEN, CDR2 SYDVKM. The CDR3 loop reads CASRTQGSGNTIYF. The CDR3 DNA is TGTGCCAGCAGGACCCAGGGTTCTGGAAACACCATATATTTT.

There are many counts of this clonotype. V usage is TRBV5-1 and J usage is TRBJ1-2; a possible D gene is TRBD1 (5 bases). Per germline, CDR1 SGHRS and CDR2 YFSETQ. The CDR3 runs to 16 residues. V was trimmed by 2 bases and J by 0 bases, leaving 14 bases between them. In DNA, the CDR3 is TGCGCCAGCAGCTTAGGTCGTCAGGGAGCTAACTATGGCTACACCTTC. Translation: CASSLGRQGANYGYTF.

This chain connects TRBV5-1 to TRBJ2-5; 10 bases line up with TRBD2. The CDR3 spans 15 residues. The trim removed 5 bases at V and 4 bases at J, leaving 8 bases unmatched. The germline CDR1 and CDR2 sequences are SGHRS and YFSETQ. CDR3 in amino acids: CASRTQREGGETQYF. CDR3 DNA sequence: TGCGCCAGCAGAACCCAGCGGGAGGGAGGAGAGACCCAGTACTTC.

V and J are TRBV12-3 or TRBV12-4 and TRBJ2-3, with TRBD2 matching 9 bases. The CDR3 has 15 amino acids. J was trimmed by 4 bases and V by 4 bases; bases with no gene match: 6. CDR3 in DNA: TGTGCCAGCAGTTACAGCGGGAGGCCGCCAGATACGCAGTATTTT. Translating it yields CASSYSGRPPDTQYF.

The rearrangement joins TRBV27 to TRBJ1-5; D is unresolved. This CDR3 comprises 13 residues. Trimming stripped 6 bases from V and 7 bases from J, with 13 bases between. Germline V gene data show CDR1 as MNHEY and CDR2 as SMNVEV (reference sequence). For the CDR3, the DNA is TGTGCCAGCAGCCCCCGCGTGGAGCAGCCCCAGCATTTT. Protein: CASSPRVEQPQHF.

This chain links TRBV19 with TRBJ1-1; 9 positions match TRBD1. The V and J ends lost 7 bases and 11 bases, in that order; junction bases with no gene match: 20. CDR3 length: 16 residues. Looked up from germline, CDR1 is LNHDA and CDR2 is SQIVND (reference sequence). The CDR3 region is CASKPGQGLSLISAFF. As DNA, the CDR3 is TGTGCCAGTAAGCCGGGACAGGGATTGTCTCTCATCTCGGCTTTCTTT.

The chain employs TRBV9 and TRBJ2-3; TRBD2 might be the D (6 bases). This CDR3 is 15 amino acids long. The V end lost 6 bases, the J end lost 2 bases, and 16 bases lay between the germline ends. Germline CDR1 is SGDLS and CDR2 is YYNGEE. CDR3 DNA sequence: TGTGCCAGCAAGCCGGGACTCCTACTCACAGATACGCAGTATTTT. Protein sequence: CASKPGLLLTDTQYF. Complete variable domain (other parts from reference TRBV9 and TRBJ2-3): DSGVTQTPKHLITATGQRVTLRCSPRSGDLSVYWYQQSLDQGLQFLIQYYNGEERAKGNILERFSAQQFPDLHSELNLSSLELGDSALYFCASKPGLLLTDTQYFGPGTRLTVL.

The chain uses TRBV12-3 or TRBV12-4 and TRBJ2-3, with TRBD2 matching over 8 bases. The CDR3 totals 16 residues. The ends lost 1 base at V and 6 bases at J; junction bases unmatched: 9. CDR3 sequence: CASSLDIAGLTDTQYF. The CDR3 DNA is TGTGCCAGCAGTTTAGATATAGCGGGGCTTACGGATACGCAGTATTTT.

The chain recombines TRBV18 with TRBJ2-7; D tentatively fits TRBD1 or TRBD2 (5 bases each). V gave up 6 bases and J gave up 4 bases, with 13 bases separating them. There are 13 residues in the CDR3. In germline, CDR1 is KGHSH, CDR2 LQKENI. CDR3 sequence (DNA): TGTGCCAGCTCCCGGGGCGTGGGGTACGAGCAGTACGTC. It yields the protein CASSRGVGYEQYV.

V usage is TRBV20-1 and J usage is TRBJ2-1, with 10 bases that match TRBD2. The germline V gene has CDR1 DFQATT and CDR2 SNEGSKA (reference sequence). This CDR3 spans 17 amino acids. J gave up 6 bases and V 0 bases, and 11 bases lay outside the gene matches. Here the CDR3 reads CSARDWGGSGGSNEQFF. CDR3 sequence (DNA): TGCAGTGCTAGAGATTGGGGTGGTAGCGGGGGGTCCAATGAGCAGTTCTTC.

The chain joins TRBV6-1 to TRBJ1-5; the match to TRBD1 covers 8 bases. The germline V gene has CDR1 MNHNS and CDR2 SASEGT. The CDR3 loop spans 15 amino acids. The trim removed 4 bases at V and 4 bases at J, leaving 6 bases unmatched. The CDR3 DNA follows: TGTGCCAGCAGTGCCTGGACAGGGTTGAATCAGCCCCAGCATTTT. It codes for CASSAWTGLNQPQHF.

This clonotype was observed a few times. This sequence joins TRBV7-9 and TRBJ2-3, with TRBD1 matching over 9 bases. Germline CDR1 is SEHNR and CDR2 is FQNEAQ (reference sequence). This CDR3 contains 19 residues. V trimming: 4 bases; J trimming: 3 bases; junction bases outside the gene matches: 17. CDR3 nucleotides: TGTGCCAGCAGCTCGAACAGGGGGCGCGAAGGCGGGAGTACAGATACGCAGTATTTT. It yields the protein CASSSNRGREGGSTDTQYF.